This T cell receptor beta chain was profiled in a study of blood T cells in healthy people across ages. Together with a sample-barcoded 5' primer, a J-beta primer mix was included in a second PCR lasting about 7 to 11 cycles. In TCRdb, the 5' RACE reads were re-called with MiXCR into one record per CDR3 protein. The repertoire holds more than 1.4 million distinct CDR3 sequences, roughly 40% seen once, with 6.5% to 10% in the top ten. This clonotype was detected only a few times. This CDR3 has 15 residues. The germline gives CDR1 DFQATT, CDR2 SNEGSKA (reference sequence). V was cut by 6 bases and J by 5 bases, with 20 bases left in between.

The sample consisted of blood. The chain is built from TRBV20-1 and TRBJ2-1; D ambiguous. The sequence derives from a woman younger than 30 in good health. The CDR3: CSATGPGRRHNEQFF. The CDR3 DNA sequence: TGCAGTGCCACCGGGCCGGGCCGGCGCCACAATGAGCAGTTCTTC.